The sample holds a few counts of the clone carrying this TCR beta chain. Its antigen is not known. This entry is derived from a study of early T cells in non-severe SARS-CoV-2 infection. On the study more broadly: Chains stayed unpaired after sequencing of bulk RNA from unsorted whole blood. General observations from the study: VDJdb-based matching was biased toward anti-spike CD8 responses and missed private and CD4 specificities.

CDR1 SEHNR and CDR2 FQNEAQ come from the germline V gene (reference sequence). CDR3 size: 12 residues. V was clipped by 0 bases and J by 7 bases, with 6 bases between them. Each single cDNA molecule received a unique molecular identifier. TCRdb re-analysed the 5' RACE reads in MiXCR, keeping a single row per CDR3 protein. This sample carries around 62,000 distinct CDR3 sequences, over 4.5% of them seen once, and the ten largest clones take approximately 5.4%. The clonotype comes from an adult who was a healthcare worker with PCR-confirmed SARS-CoV-2 infection or an uninfected control (not recorded which). The chain uses TRBV7-9 and TRBJ1-1, with a weak D call TRBD1 (5 bases). Sample: whole blood. This CDR3 reads CASSLATVEAFF. The CDR3 DNA sequence: TGTGCCAGCAGCTTAGCGACAGTTGAAGCTTTCTTT.